The rows below give T cell receptor beta chains drawn from one sample of a study of cytomegalovirus exposure and HLA in healthy donors. TCRdb's copy holds only in-frame clones and misses some; the assay was immunoSEQ multiplex PCR. Of around 150,000 clones listed, around 82% are singletons. Input material: PBMCs. The receptors were gathered from a man over 45 in good health and CMV-seronegative. Both conserved end residues are part of each CDR3. D genes are given only for firm matches. Expanded clones get a size class; other rows say once, few or many, or leave the size out.

J gene: TRBJ1-6; V gene: TRBV18; clone size: -; D gene: -; CDR3 length: 14; CDR3 DNA: TGTGCCAGCTCACCAGACCGGGATAATTCACCCCTCCACTTT; CDR3 protein: CASSPDRDNSPLHF
J gene: TRBJ1-5; V gene: TRBV6-1; clone size: -; D gene: TRBD1; CDR3 length: 14; CDR3 DNA: TGTGCCAGCAGTGGAGGACAGGGTGGGTGGCCCCAGCATTTT; CDR3 protein: CASSGGQGGWPQHF
J gene: TRBJ1-5; V gene: TRBV16; clone size: -; D gene: TRBD1; CDR3 length: 14; CDR3 DNA: TGTGCCAGCAGCCAGGAGGGGGCGTTGCAGCCCCAGCATTTT; CDR3 protein: CASSQEGALQPQHF
J gene: TRBJ1-2; V gene: TRBV23-1; clone size: -; D gene: TRBD1; CDR3 length: 15; CDR3 DNA: TGCGCCAGCAGTCCAGGGACAGGCAAGAAGTATGGCTACACCTTC; CDR3 protein: CASSPGTGKKYGYTF
J gene: TRBJ1-2; V gene: TRBV30; clone size: -; D gene: -; CDR3 length: 15; CDR3 DNA: TGTGCCGGCCGGGGGGGAAGCCTTCCTAACTATGGCTACACCTTC; CDR3 protein: CAGRGGSLPNYGYTF
J gene: TRBJ2-5; V gene: TRBV14; clone size: once; D gene: -; CDR3 length: 12; CDR3 DNA: TGTGCCAGCAGCCAAGTGAGAGAGACCCAGTACTTC; CDR3 protein: CASSQVRETQYF
J gene: TRBJ2-1; V gene: TRBV6-5; clone size: -; D gene: TRBD2; CDR3 length: 15; CDR3 DNA: TGTGCCAGCAGTTTAAGCGGGACTGCCTACAATGAGCAGTTCTTC; CDR3 protein: CASSLSGTAYNEQFF
J gene: TRBJ1-6; V gene: TRBV19; clone size: -; D gene: TRBD1; CDR3 length: 17; CDR3 DNA: TGTGCCAGTAGTTTAACAGGGGGCTTCACCTATAATTCACCCCTCCACTTT; CDR3 protein: CASSLTGGFTYNSPLHF
J gene: TRBJ2-3; V gene: TRBV27; clone size: -; D gene: TRBD2; CDR3 length: 15; CDR3 DNA: TGTGCCAGCAGTCAACCGGGACTAGGAACAGATACGCAGTATTTT; CDR3 protein: CASSQPGLGTDTQYF
J gene: TRBJ1-3; V gene: TRBV6-4; clone size: once; D gene: -; CDR3 length: 17; CDR3 DNA: TGTGCCAGCAGTGACAAGTTGCAGGGTGTCTCTGGAAACACCATATATTTT; CDR3 protein: CASSDKLQGVSGNTIYF
J gene: TRBJ2-7; V gene: TRBV5-6; clone size: -; D gene: -; CDR3 length: 17; CDR3 DNA: TGTGCCAGCAGCCCCCTCTCGGACGCTCAGGGCCTCTACGAGCAGTACTTC; CDR3 protein: CASSPLSDAQGLYEQYF
J gene: TRBJ1-1; V gene: TRBV5-6; clone size: -; D gene: TRBD1; CDR3 length: 13; CDR3 DNA: TGTGCCAGCAGCCCGACAGGGTCCACTGAAGCTTTCTTT; CDR3 protein: CASSPTGSTEAFF
J gene: TRBJ2-7; V gene: TRBV9; clone size: -; D gene: TRBD2; CDR3 length: 14; CDR3 DNA: TGTGCCAGCAGCGCGGGACTAGCGGGAGACGAGCAGTACTTC; CDR3 protein: CASSAGLAGDEQYF
J gene: TRBJ1-2; V gene: TRBV18; clone size: once; D gene: -; CDR3 length: 13; CDR3 DNA: TGTGCCAGCTCCTCTGGGAGTCACTATGGCTACACCTTC; CDR3 protein: CASSSGSHYGYTF
J gene: TRBJ2-1; V gene: TRBV6-5; clone size: -; D gene: -; CDR3 length: 15; CDR3 DNA: TGTGCCAGCAGTTACCTCGCGGCTCGCTACAATGAGCAGTTCTTC; CDR3 protein: CASSYLAARYNEQFF
J gene: TRBJ2-1; V gene: TRBV6-5; clone size: -; D gene: TRBD2; CDR3 length: 16; CDR3 DNA: TGTGCCAGCAGTTCCTATCGGGGACTAGCAGACAATGAGCAGTTCTTC; CDR3 protein: CASSSYRGLADNEQFF
J gene: TRBJ2-7; V gene: TRBV27; clone size: -; D gene: TRBD1; CDR3 length: 13; CDR3 DNA: TGTGCCAGCAGCGGGGACAGCTCCTACGAGCAGTACTTC; CDR3 protein: CASSGDSSYEQYF
J gene: TRBJ1-1; V gene: TRBV11-2; clone size: few; D gene: -; CDR3 length: 13; CDR3 DNA: TGTGCCAGCAGCTTACATCAGCGGAGAGAAGCTTTCTTT; CDR3 protein: CASSLHQRREAFF
J gene: TRBJ2-1; V gene: TRBV19; clone size: -; D gene: TRBD2; CDR3 length: 14; CDR3 DNA: TGTGCCAGTAGTATCCTAGCGGGGAACAATGAGCAGTTCTTC; CDR3 protein: CASSILAGNNEQFF
J gene: TRBJ1-3; V gene: TRBV9; clone size: once; D gene: -; CDR3 length: 15; CDR3 DNA: TGTGCCAGCAGCGGTCCGGCAGGTACTGGAAACACCATATATTTT; CDR3 protein: CASSGPAGTGNTIYF
J gene: TRBJ2-7; V gene: TRBV29-1; clone size: -; D gene: -; CDR3 length: 13; CDR3 DNA: TGCAGCGTTTATCCAGGGCGAGACTACGAGCAGTACTTC; CDR3 protein: CSVYPGRDYEQYF
J gene: TRBJ1-2; V gene: TRBV5-1; clone size: -; D gene: TRBD1; CDR3 length: 15; CDR3 DNA: TGCGCCAGCAGCGGACAGGGGGTATCCGGCTATGGCTACACCTTC; CDR3 protein: CASSGQGVSGYGYTF
J gene: TRBJ2-2; V gene: TRBV5-1; clone size: -; D gene: -; CDR3 length: 14; CDR3 DNA: TGCGCCAGCAGCACCGCGACTAGTTCCGGGGAGCTGTTTTTT; CDR3 protein: CASSTATSSGELFF
J gene: TRBJ1-1; V gene: TRBV4-2; clone size: few; D gene: TRBD1; CDR3 length: 16; CDR3 DNA: TGTGCCAGCAGCCAAGAGGGACAGGGGCTGAACACTGAAGCTTTCTTT; CDR3 protein: CASSQEGQGLNTEAFF
J gene: TRBJ2-2; V gene: TRBV9; clone size: -; D gene: -; CDR3 length: 12; CDR3 DNA: TGTGCCAGCAGCGTAGTATACGGGGAGCTGTTTTTT; CDR3 protein: CASSVVYGELFF
J gene: TRBJ2-7; V gene: TRBV7-8; clone size: once; D gene: -; CDR3 length: 12; CDR3 DNA: TGTGCCAGCAATCCAGGTGGCTACGAGCAGTACTTC; CDR3 protein: CASNPGGYEQYF
J gene: TRBJ2-1; V gene: TRBV20-1; clone size: -; D gene: -; CDR3 length: 11; CDR3 DNA: TGCAGTGCTAGGAGGGTCAATGAGCAGTTCTTC; CDR3 protein: CSARRVNEQFF
J gene: TRBJ1-1; V gene: TRBV5-1; clone size: -; D gene: -; CDR3 length: 12; CDR3 DNA: TGCGCCAGCAGCTTCCGGGACACTGAAGCTTTCTTT; CDR3 protein: CASSFRDTEAFF
J gene: TRBJ2-7; V gene: TRBV5-4; clone size: -; D gene: TRBD1; CDR3 length: 16; CDR3 DNA: TGTGCCAGCAGCCCCGACAGGGGGCGTCAACCCTACGAGCAGTACTTC; CDR3 protein: CASSPDRGRQPYEQYF
J gene: TRBJ2-1; V gene: TRBV5-1; clone size: -; D gene: -; CDR3 length: 13; CDR3 DNA: TGCGCCAGCCTAGGAGCGGACTACAATGAGCAGTTCTTC; CDR3 protein: CASLGADYNEQFF
J gene: TRBJ2-5; V gene: TRBV7-7; clone size: once; D gene: TRBD2; CDR3 length: 15; CDR3 DNA: TGTGCTAGCAGCTTGTCAGGAGGGCGGGGGGAGACCCAGTACTTC; CDR3 protein: CASSLSGGRGETQYF
J gene: TRBJ2-7; V gene: TRBV6-4; clone size: -; D gene: TRBD1; CDR3 length: 13; CDR3 DNA: TGTGCCAGCAGTGAGACACAGGGGCTCGAGCAGTACTTC; CDR3 protein: CASSETQGLEQYF
J gene: TRBJ1-4; V gene: TRBV29-1; clone size: once; D gene: TRBD1; CDR3 length: 13; CDR3 DNA: TGCAGCGCTTTCGGGCAGGGGGGTGAAAAACTGTTTTTT; CDR3 protein: CSAFGQGGEKLFF
J gene: TRBJ2-3; V gene: TRBV5-6; clone size: -; D gene: TRBD1; CDR3 length: 14; CDR3 DNA: TGTGCCAGCAGGGGGGACAGGTTCCCGGATACGCAGTATTTT; CDR3 protein: CASRGDRFPDTQYF
J gene: TRBJ1-1; V gene: TRBV5-1; clone size: -; D gene: TRBD1; CDR3 length: 14; CDR3 DNA: TGCGCCAGCAGCTTGGGTTCAGGGGGCACTGAAGCTTTCTTT; CDR3 protein: CASSLGSGGTEAFF
J gene: TRBJ1-1; V gene: TRBV28; clone size: -; D gene: -; CDR3 length: 17; CDR3 DNA: TGTGCCAGCAGTTTGTCTGGGGAAGGGGTAATATCCACTGAAGCTTTCTTT; CDR3 protein: CASSLSGEGVISTEAFF
J gene: TRBJ2-7; V gene: TRBV7-2; clone size: -; D gene: TRBD2; CDR3 length: 14; CDR3 DNA: TGTGCCAGCAGCCCCAGCGGGGTCTCCTACGAGCAGTACTTC; CDR3 protein: CASSPSGVSYEQYF
J gene: TRBJ1-4; V gene: TRBV5-4; clone size: few; D gene: TRBD1; CDR3 length: 14; CDR3 DNA: TGTGCCAGCAGCCCGGGACAGGATAATGAAAAACTGTTTTTT; CDR3 protein: CASSPGQDNEKLFF
J gene: TRBJ2-1; V gene: TRBV6-4; clone size: -; D gene: TRBD2; CDR3 length: 16; CDR3 DNA: TGTGCCAGCAGGGCTCAGCGGGAGGGCCCGGGGAATGAGCAGTTCTTC; CDR3 protein: CASRAQREGPGNEQFF
J gene: TRBJ2-1; V gene: TRBV28; clone size: -; D gene: TRBD1; CDR3 length: 14; CDR3 DNA: TGTGCCAGCTCTATCGGGACAGGGGACAATGAGCAGTTCTTC; CDR3 protein: CASSIGTGDNEQFF
J gene: TRBJ1-1; V gene: TRBV28; clone size: -; D gene: -; CDR3 length: 13; CDR3 DNA: TGTGCCAGCCAAATAGGGGGGGCAACTGAAGCTTTCTTT; CDR3 protein: CASQIGGATEAFF
J gene: TRBJ2-5; V gene: TRBV7-7; clone size: -; D gene: TRBD1; CDR3 length: 15; CDR3 DNA: TGTGCCAGCAGCGCCGGGACAGGGGGCGGAGAGACCCAGTACTTC; CDR3 protein: CASSAGTGGGETQYF
J gene: TRBJ2-1; V gene: TRBV7-2; clone size: -; D gene: TRBD2; CDR3 length: 15; CDR3 DNA: TGTGCCAGCAGCTTAGATGGCGGGGGGATCAATGAGCAGTTCTTC; CDR3 protein: CASSLDGGGINEQFF
J gene: TRBJ1-1; V gene: TRBV5-1; clone size: -; D gene: -; CDR3 length: 15; CDR3 DNA: TGCGCCAGCAGCCCGAGGGCAGGCACTAACACTGAAGCTTTCTTC; CDR3 protein: CASSPRAGTNTEAFF
J gene: TRBJ1-2; V gene: TRBV19; clone size: -; D gene: -; CDR3 length: 14; CDR3 DNA: TGTGCCAGTAGTATGGATGGGTGGAGCTATGGCTACACCTTC; CDR3 protein: CASSMDGWSYGYTF